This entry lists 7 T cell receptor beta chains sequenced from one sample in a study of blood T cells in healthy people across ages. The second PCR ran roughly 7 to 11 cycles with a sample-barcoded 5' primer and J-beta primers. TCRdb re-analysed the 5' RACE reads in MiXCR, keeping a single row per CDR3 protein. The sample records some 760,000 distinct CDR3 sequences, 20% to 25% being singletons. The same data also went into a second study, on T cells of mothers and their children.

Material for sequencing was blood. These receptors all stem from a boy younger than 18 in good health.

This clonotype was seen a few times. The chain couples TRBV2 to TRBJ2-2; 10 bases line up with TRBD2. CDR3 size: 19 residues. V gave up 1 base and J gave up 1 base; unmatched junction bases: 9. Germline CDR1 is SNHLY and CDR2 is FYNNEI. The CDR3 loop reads CASSEGIGLAVENTGELFF. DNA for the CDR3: TGTGCCAGCAGTGAAGGAATAGGACTAGCGGTAGAGAACACCGGGGAGCTGTTTTTT.

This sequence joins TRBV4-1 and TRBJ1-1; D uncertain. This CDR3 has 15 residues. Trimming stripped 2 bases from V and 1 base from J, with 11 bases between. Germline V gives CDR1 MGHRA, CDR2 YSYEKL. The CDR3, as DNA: TGCGCCAGCAGCCAAAGAGAGGTGGAGAACACTGAAGCTTTCTTT. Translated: CASSQREVENTEAFF.

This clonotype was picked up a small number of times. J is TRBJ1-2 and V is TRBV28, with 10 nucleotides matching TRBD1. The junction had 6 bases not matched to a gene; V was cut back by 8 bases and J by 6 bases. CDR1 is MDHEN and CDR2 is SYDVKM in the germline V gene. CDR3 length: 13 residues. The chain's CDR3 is CASRGGQGNGYTF. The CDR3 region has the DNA TGTGCCAGCCGTGGGGGACAGGGGAATGGCTACACCTTC.

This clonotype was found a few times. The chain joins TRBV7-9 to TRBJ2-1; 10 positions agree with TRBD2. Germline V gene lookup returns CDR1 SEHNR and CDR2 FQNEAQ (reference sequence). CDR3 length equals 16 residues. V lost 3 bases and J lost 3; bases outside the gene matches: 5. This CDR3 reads CASSFLSGRDYNEQFF. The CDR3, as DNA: TGTGCCAGCAGCTTCCTGAGCGGGAGGGACTACAATGAGCAGTTCTTC.

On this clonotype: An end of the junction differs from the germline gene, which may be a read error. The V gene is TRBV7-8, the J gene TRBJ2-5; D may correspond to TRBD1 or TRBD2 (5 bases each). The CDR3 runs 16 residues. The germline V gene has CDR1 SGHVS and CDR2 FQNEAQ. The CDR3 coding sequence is TGTGCCAGCAGCCTACGGGGACGTACCATTAAAGAGGCCCAGTACTTC. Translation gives CASSLRGRTIKEAQYF.

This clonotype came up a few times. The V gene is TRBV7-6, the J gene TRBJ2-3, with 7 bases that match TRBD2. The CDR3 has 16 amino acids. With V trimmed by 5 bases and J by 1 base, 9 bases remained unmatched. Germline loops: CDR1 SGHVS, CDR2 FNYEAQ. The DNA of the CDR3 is TGTGCCAGCAGCCCCAGGACTAGAGATGGCACAGATACGCAGTATTTT. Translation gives CASSPRTRDGTDTQYF.

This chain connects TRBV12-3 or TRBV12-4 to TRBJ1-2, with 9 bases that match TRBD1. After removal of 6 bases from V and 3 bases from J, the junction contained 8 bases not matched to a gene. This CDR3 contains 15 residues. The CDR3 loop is CASSLGTGSDYGYTF. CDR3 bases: TGTGCCAGCAGCCTCGGGACAGGGTCGGACTATGGCTACACCTTC.